A single sample gave rise to the 10 T cell receptor beta chains below, sequenced in a study of CD8+ T cells in alopecia areata. Reverse transcribed after extraction, RNA yielded cDNA as the sequencing template. Assay: immunoSEQ multiplex PCR; the TCRdb copy retains only in-frame clones and omits some. The table shows under 4,500 clones, with roughly 70% occurring only once. The material sequenced was skin. The receptor set was obtained from a human donor in good health.

The V gene is TRBV5-5, the J gene TRBJ2-3, with TRBD2 matching 8 bases. The CDR3 is 17 residues long. Germline lookup yields CDR1 SGHKS and CDR2 YYEKEE (reference sequence). Trimming removed 0 bases from V and 3 bases from J; junction bases left unmatched: 9. The CDR3 DNA is TGTGCCAGCAGCTTGGTTTCTCCGGGACTAGTAACAGATACGCAGTATTTT. This encodes CASSLVSPGLVTDTQYF.

This clone was observed a few times. This rearrangement joins TRBV10-2 to TRBJ2-5, with 7 bases that match TRBD2. The V gene end was trimmed by 5 bases and the J gene end by 6 bases; junction bases not matched to a gene: 9. The length of the CDR3 is 14 residues. The germline V gene encodes CDR1 WSHSY and CDR2 SAAADI. The CDR3 here is CASSLLGGEQTQYF. Written as DNA, the CDR3 is TGCGCCAGCAGTCTTCTGGGGGGGGAGCAGACCCAGTACTTC.

The chain is built from TRBV7-9 and TRBJ2-1; D may be TRBD1 (5 bases). CDR3 length: 14 residues. Trimming stripped 5 bases from V and 7 bases from J, with 15 bases between. CDR1 is SEHNR, CDR2 FQNEAQ, per germline (reference sequence). The CDR3 region has the DNA TGTGCCAGCAGCCCTGGACATCTCCTGAATGAGCAGTTCTTC. Its protein is CASSPGHLLNEQFF.

Here the CDR3 reads CASSFGTLMKTQYF. The CDR3 nucleotides read TGTGCCAGCAGCTTCGGGACCCTTATGAAGACCCAGTACTTC. V gene TRBV5-8 combines with J gene TRBJ2-5, with D tentatively TRBD1 or TRBD2 (5 bases each). Trimming pared 2 bases from V and 6 bases from J, leaving 14 bases between. CDR1 and CDR2 from the germline V gene are SGHTS and YDEGEE. CDR3 length: 14 amino acids.

This clone has just one count. The chain joins TRBV7-9 to TRBJ2-5; D possibly uses TRBD1 or TRBD2 (5 bases each). Trimming left V 4 bases short and J 5 bases short, with 8 bases between. This CDR3 has 12 amino acids. Germline CDR1 is SEHNR and CDR2 is FQNEAQ (reference sequence). The CDR3 spells CASSSEGETQYF. Written as DNA, the CDR3 is TGTGCCAGCAGCTCCGAGGGGGAGACCCAGTACTTC.

V gene TRBV11-2 combines with J gene TRBJ2-5; no reliable D call. Germline assignment: CDR1 SGHAT and CDR2 FQNNGV. The V and J ends lost 0 bases and 5 bases respectively, with 7 bases between them. This CDR3 is built from 13 residues. The CDR3: CASSLDLAETQYF. As DNA, the CDR3 is TGTGCCAGCAGCTTAGATTTGGCGGAGACCCAGTACTTC.

The rearrangement uses TRBV7-9 and TRBJ1-1; D unresolved. The V and J ends lost 0 bases and 5 bases respectively, with 16 bases between them. The CDR3 consists of 16 residues. Germline assignment: CDR1 SEHNR and CDR2 FQNEAQ (reference sequence). The CDR3 coding sequence is TGTGCCAGCAGCTTAGCGGGAAGTCAGTACTGGACTGAAGCTTTCTTT. The encoded protein is CASSLAGSQYWTEAFF.

This clone has a handful of counts. CDR3 loop: CASSYYRDPTDTQYF. In DNA form, the CDR3 reads TGTGCCAGCAGCTATTACAGGGATCCCACAGATACGCAGTATTTT. The rearrangement joins TRBV5-4 to TRBJ2-3; possibly TRBD1 for D (6 bases). The V gene lost 3 bases and the J gene lost 2 bases, with 13 bases spanning the gap. CDR1 SGHNT and CDR2 YYREEE come from the germline V gene (reference sequence). CDR3 length: 15 residues.

The rearrangement joins TRBV23-1 to TRBJ2-3, with 12 bases that match TRBD2. TRBV23-1 belongs to the ORF category, with a function that is uncertain. V lost 6 bases, J lost 2 bases, and 12 bases stayed unmatched. This CDR3 has 18 amino acids. The DNA for the CDR3 is TGCGCCAGCAGACCCGATAGGACTAGCGGGGTTCCCACAGATACGCAGTATTTT. It is translated as CASRPDRTSGVPTDTQYF.

This chain connects TRBV2 to TRBJ2-1, with 9 bases fitting TRBD2. The germline gives CDR1 SNHLY, CDR2 FYNNEI. With 1 base clipped from V and 4 bases from J, the junction kept 5 bases outside the gene matches. This CDR3 spans 16 amino acids. The CDR3 reads CASSEEAGGSYNEQFF. CDR3 DNA sequence: TGTGCCAGCAGTGAAGAGGCGGGGGGGTCTTACAATGAGCAGTTCTTC. Combining the CDR3 with reference TRBV2 and TRBJ2-1 gives the whole variable domain EPEVTQTPSHQVTQMGQEVILRCVPISNHLYFYWYRQILGQKVEFLVSFYNNEISEKSEIFDDQFSVERPDGSNFTLKIRSTKLEDSAMYFCASSEEAGGSYNEQFFGPGTRLTVL.